The 22 T cell receptor beta chains presented below share a single source sample, sequenced in a study of cytomegalovirus exposure and HLA in healthy donors. Primers included in the PCR were 60 Vbeta and 13 Jbeta primers. Assay: immunoSEQ multiplex PCR; the TCRdb copy retains only in-frame clones and omits some. The profile shows approximately 40,000 clones, roughly 79% of them singletons. The sample consisted of PBMCs. Receptors originate from a woman aged 40 to 55 in good health and CMV-seronegative.

This CDR3 is CASSEGTGGADTEAFF. CDR3 bases: TGTGCCAGCAGCGAGGGGACAGGGGGCGCAGACACTGAAGCTTTCTTT. This chain joins TRBV9 and TRBJ1-1, with TRBD1 matching over 12 bases. This CDR3 region has 16 residues. The germline V gene encodes CDR1 SGDLS and CDR2 YYNGEE. J gave up 3 bases and V 3 bases, and 6 bases lay outside the gene matches.

The V and J genes are TRBV5-1 and TRBJ2-5, with D tentatively TRBD2 (6 bases). Germline CDR1 is SGHRS and CDR2 is YFSETQ. The CDR3 covers 14 residues. Trimming stripped 1 base from V and 4 bases from J, with 11 bases between. For the CDR3, the DNA is TGCGCCAGCAGCTTGTCGGGCGGGGTAGAGACCCAGTACTTC. Translation: CASSLSGGVETQYF.

The chain couples TRBV2 to TRBJ1-5; D may be TRBD1 (5 bases). Between the trimmed V and J ends, which lost 6 bases and 13 bases, there was a span of 19 bases. This CDR3 region has 13 residues. Per germline, CDR1 SNHLY and CDR2 FYNNEI. CDR3 sequence (DNA): TGTGCCAGCAGGGGGACTGACCGGGATCATCAGCATTTT. This translates into CASRGTDRDHQHF.

The table lists this clone with a count of one. Because the CDR3 is missing its conserved closing phenylalanine or tryptophan, this is likely a read error. The chain has TRBV5-6 and TRBJ2-3; D may be TRBD1 (5 bases). Germline assignment: CDR1 SGHDT and CDR2 YYEEEE. V was cut by 0 bases and J by 7 bases, with 12 bases left in between. The CDR3 loop spans 14 amino acids. The DNA for the CDR3 is TGTGCCAGCAGCTTGGGGCAGGGATTAAATACGCAGTATGTT. This codes for CASSLGQGLNTQYV.

The chain employs TRBV7-2 and TRBJ2-5; 10 positions match TRBD2. The CDR3 spans 16 residues. V was clipped by 4 bases and J by 5 bases; unmatched bases: 10. Germline CDR1 reads SGHTA; CDR2 reads FQGNSA. The CDR3 reads CASSSQLAGGQETQYF. In DNA form, the CDR3 reads TGTGCCAGCAGCTCTCAGTTAGCGGGGGGTCAGGAGACCCAGTACTTC.

This clone was seen just once. The chain joins TRBV7-8 to TRBJ1-6; possibly TRBD1 for D (5 bases). The germline V gene encodes CDR1 SGHVS and CDR2 FQNEAQ. This CDR3 contains 14 residues. The germline V and J ends were trimmed by 1 base and 8 bases, with 9 bases remaining between them. For the CDR3, the DNA is TGTGCCAGCAGCTTAGGTTTGGGGCATTCACCCCTCCACTTT. Amino acids: CASSLGLGHSPLHF.

This clone was detected a few times. The V call is TRBV5-1, the J call TRBJ2-5; 9 bases are a match to TRBD1. There are 14 residues in the CDR3. Trimming cost V 7 bases and J 0 bases; bases outside gene matches: 4. Germline-derived CDR1 and CDR2 are SGHRS and YFSETQ. Here the CDR3 DNA reads TGCGCCAGCTGGGACAGGGCGGACCAAGAGACCCAGTACTTC. Amino acids: CASWDRADQETQYF.

The chain carries TRBV28 and TRBJ1-2; no definite D call. This CDR3 region has 12 residues. Trimming removed 6 bases from V and 7 bases from J, with 12 bases in between. Germline V CDR1 and CDR2: MDHEN, SYDVKM. CDR3 in amino acids: CASRVGVGGYTF. CDR3 nucleotide sequence: TGTGCCAGCAGGGTGGGCGTGGGTGGCTACACCTTC.

This clone was picked up a small number of times. This chain joins TRBV7-9 and TRBJ2-1, with 11 bases fitting TRBD2. This CDR3 has 18 residues. Per the germline V gene, CDR1 is SEHNR and CDR2 is FQNEAQ (reference sequence). The trim removed 5 bases at V and 5 bases at J, leaving 14 bases unmatched. CDR3 sequence reads: CASSPDFLAGGPDNEQFF. CDR3 coding DNA: TGTGCCAGCAGCCCCGACTTTTTAGCGGGGGGGCCTGACAATGAGCAGTTCTTC.

The chain recombines TRBV29-1 with TRBJ1-1, with no clear D. CDR1 and CDR2 (germline): SQVTM, ANQGSEA. The CDR3 consists of 13 residues. Trimming removed 4 bases from V and 2 bases from J, with 11 bases in between. The CDR3 protein is CSVVSLGNTEAFF. Here the CDR3 DNA reads TGCAGCGTTGTAAGTCTAGGAAACACTGAAGCTTTCTTT.

This chain connects TRBV13 to TRBJ2-7; D perhaps matches TRBD1 (6 bases). Deletions cut 3 bases from V and 2 bases from J, with 17 bases between. The germline V gene has CDR1 PRHDT and CDR2 FYEKMQ (reference sequence). The CDR3 extends over 16 amino acids. The CDR3 sequence: CASSFTPGRGAYEQYF. The CDR3 DNA sequence: TGTGCCAGCAGCTTTACCCCCGGCAGGGGTGCCTACGAGCAGTACTTC.

V and J are TRBV5-1 and TRBJ2-3; 10 nucleotides match TRBD2. Germline CDR1 SGHRS, CDR2 YFSETQ. V lost 5 bases and J lost 4; bases outside the gene matches: 7. The CDR3 length is 15 residues. The CDR3 spells CASSERGGAADTQYF. The CDR3 nucleotides are TGCGCCAGCAGTGAGCGGGGGGGCGCGGCAGATACGCAGTATTTT.

The chain combines TRBV7-9 with TRBJ1-1, with a possible D match to TRBD1 (6 bases). The CDR3 consists of 15 residues. V was cut by 7 bases and J by 0 bases, with 15 bases left in between. Germline assignment: CDR1 SEHNR and CDR2 FQNEAQ (reference sequence). This chain's CDR3 is CASMPRGIMNTEAFF. CDR3 sequence (DNA): TGTGCCAGCATGCCCAGGGGCATCATGAACACTGAAGCTTTCTTT.

This sequence joins TRBV5-6 and TRBJ1-2; 7 bases match TRBD1. Germline trimming cut 4 bases from V and 8 bases from J; bases unmatched to any gene: 5. Germline CDR1 is SGHDT and CDR2 is YYEEEE. This CDR3 region has 12 residues. CDR3 nucleotides: TGTGCCAGCAGCCGGGGACAGACGGGCTACACCTTC. Encoded protein: CASSRGQTGYTF.

The chain has TRBV9 and TRBJ2-3, with unresolved D. The length of the CDR3 is 13 residues. V lost 5 bases and J 7 bases, leaving 14 bases between the germline ends. Germline CDR1 reads SGDLS; CDR2 reads YYNGEE. The CDR3 DNA reads TGTGCCAGCAGTGCCCATAACAGTCATACGCAGTATTTT. It encodes CASSAHNSHTQYF.

The chain links TRBV19 to TRBJ1-2; the D gene is possibly TRBD1 (5 bases). The CDR3 runs to 13 residues. V lost 5 bases, J lost 8 bases, and 15 bases lay in between. Germline CDR1 LNHDA, CDR2 SQIVND (reference sequence). CDR3 DNA: TGTGCCAGTAGTCCCAGGAGGGGAGACGGCTACACCTTC. It encodes CASSPRRGDGYTF.

The chain uses TRBV29-1 and TRBJ2-3, with TRBD2 matching over 15 bases. The CDR3 is 18 amino acids. Looked up from germline, CDR1 is SQVTM and CDR2 is ANQGSEA. V gave up 4 bases and J gave up 3 bases; unmatched junction bases: 11. The CDR3 sequence: CSVGGTSGGLTHTDTQYF. The CDR3 DNA follows: TGCAGCGTTGGTGGGACTAGCGGGGGGTTGACACATACAGATACGCAGTATTTT.

This clone was seen a few times. CDR3 loop: CASSSGPAGGGNQPQHF. The CDR3 bases are TGTGCCAGCAGCTCCGGCCCAGCAGGGGGCGGGAATCAGCCCCAGCATTTT. This rearrangement joins TRBV21-1 to TRBJ1-5; TRBD1 is the table's D call, not checked against the DNA. TRBV21-1 is marked as a pseudogene. The CDR3 has 17 residues.

This clone was found a few times. The rearrangement uses TRBV5-1 and TRBJ1-2; maybe TRBD1 (6 bases). Trimming took 1 base from V and 8 from J, leaving 15 bases between them. The CDR3 has 14 amino acids. Germline V gene sequence: CDR1 SGHRS, CDR2 YFSETQ. The CDR3 DNA is TGCGCCAGCAGCTTGAGTATGGGACACGAGGGCTACACCTTC. This sequence encodes CASSLSMGHEGYTF.

The chain combines TRBV11-2 with TRBJ2-5, with D possibly matching TRBD1 (5 bases). Trimming took off 5 bases at V and 2 bases at J, with 18 bases between the two ends. CDR1 SGHAT and CDR2 FQNNGV come from the germline V gene. The CDR3 loop spans 16 amino acids. In DNA, the CDR3 is TGTGCCAGCAGCCAAAAGGGGCTGAACCGGCAAGAGACCCAGTACTTC. Residues: CASSQKGLNRQETQYF.

The V call is TRBV10-1, the J call TRBJ1-4; D remains ambiguous. The V end lost 10 bases, the J end lost 0 bases, and 15 bases lay between the germline ends. The CDR3 has 15 amino acids. The germline V gene encodes CDR1 WNHNN and CDR2 SYGVQD (reference sequence). The CDR3, as DNA: TGCGCCACCCCCCAAATTACAGCAACTAATGAAAAACTGTTTTTT. Translating gives CATPQITATNEKLFF.

The gene calls are TRBV4-1 and TRBJ1-4, with a tentative D call TRBD1 (6 bases). This CDR3 is 16 amino acids long. CDR1 is MGHRA, CDR2 YSYEKL, per germline. The germline V and J ends were trimmed by 1 base and 5 bases, with 14 bases remaining between them. This chain's CDR3 is CASSQAPGDRNEKLFF. CDR3 sequence (DNA): TGCGCCAGCAGCCAAGCCCCGGGCGACAGGAATGAAAAACTGTTTTTT.